The clone carrying this T cell receptor (beta chain) was observed once. Its matching antigen is unknown. This sample was included in a study of OX40 agonist ivuxolimab in advanced cancers. Turning to the study itself: Patient treatment consisted of intravenous ivuxolimab administration every 2 weeks at 0.01 to 10 mg/kg. The study, taken as a whole, reports: CD8+ T cells (on average) carried more expanded clones than CD4+ T cells. In the 0.1-3.0 mg/kg groups, partial responders showed among the lowest expansion.

V shed 4 bases and J 8 bases; nucleotides not matched to a gene: 11. Germline loops: CDR1 SGHDN, CDR2 FVKESK. The CDR3 totals 15 residues. The repertoire was sequenced with immunoSEQ multiplex PCR; TCRdb's copy has only in-frame clones and lacks some. The sample includes about 90,000 clones, roughly 93% of them seen just once. Autoimmune disease history or systemic immunosuppression led to patients being barred. This clonotype was obtained from an adult with an advanced solid tumor such as melanoma, head and neck, liver or kidney cancer. The input for sequencing was CD4+ or CD8+ T cells sorted from blood, taken in a trial of the OX40 agonist ivuxolimab. The chain is built from TRBV14 and TRBJ2-1; 7 bases line up with TRBD1. The CDR3 region is CASSRRQGAGDEQFF. Written as DNA, the CDR3 is TGTGCCAGCAGCCGACGACAGGGCGCCGGCGATGAGCAGTTCTTC.